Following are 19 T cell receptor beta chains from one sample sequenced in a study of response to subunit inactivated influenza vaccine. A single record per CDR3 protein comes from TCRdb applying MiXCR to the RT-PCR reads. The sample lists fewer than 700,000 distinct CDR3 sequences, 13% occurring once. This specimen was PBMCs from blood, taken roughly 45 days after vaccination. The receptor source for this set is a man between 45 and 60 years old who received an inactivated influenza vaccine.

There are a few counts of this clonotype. CDR3 region: CASSVGSHIQYF. CDR3 DNA sequence: TGTGCCAGCAGCGTGGGGAGTCACATTCAGTACTTC. The V and J genes are TRBV13 and TRBJ2-4, with a tentative D call TRBD2 (5 bases). Deletions cut 5 bases from V and 8 bases from J, with 10 bases between. Per germline, CDR1 PRHDT and CDR2 FYEKMQ (reference sequence). The CDR3 is made up of 12 amino acids.

This CDR3 reads CASSEAYFTDTQYF. CDR3 coding DNA: TGTGCCAGCAGTGAAGCCTACTTCACAGATACGCAGTATTTT. J is TRBJ2-3 and V is TRBV2; no clear D gene. Trimming removed 0 bases at V and 2 bases at J, with 6 bases between. CDR1 is SNHLY, CDR2 FYNNEI, per germline. The CDR3 totals 14 residues. Filled out from reference TRBV2 and TRBJ2-3, the complete variable domain reads EPEVTQTPSHQVTQMGQEVILRCVPISNHLYFYWYRQILGQKVEFLVSFYNNEISEKSEIFDDQFSVERPDGSNFTLKIRSTKLEDSAMYFCASSEAYFTDTQYFGPGTRLTVL.

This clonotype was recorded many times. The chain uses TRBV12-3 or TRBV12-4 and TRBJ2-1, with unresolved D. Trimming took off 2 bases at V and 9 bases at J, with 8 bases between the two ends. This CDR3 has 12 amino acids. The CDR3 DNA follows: TGTGCCAGCAGTTTAAGCGTCGGTGAGCAGTTCTTC. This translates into CASSLSVGEQFF.

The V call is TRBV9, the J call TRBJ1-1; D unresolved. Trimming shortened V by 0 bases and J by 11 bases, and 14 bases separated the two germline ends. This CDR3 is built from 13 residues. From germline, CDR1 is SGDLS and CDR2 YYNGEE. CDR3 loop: CASSVDDSAGAFF. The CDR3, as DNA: TGTGCCAGCAGCGTAGATGACTCGGCGGGGGCTTTCTTT.

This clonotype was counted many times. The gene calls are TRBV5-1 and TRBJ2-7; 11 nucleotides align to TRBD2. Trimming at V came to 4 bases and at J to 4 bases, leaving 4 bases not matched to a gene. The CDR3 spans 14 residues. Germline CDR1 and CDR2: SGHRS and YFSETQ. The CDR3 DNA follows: TGCGCCAGCAGCGCGGGGACTAGCGGATACGAGCAGTACTTC. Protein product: CASSAGTSGYEQYF.

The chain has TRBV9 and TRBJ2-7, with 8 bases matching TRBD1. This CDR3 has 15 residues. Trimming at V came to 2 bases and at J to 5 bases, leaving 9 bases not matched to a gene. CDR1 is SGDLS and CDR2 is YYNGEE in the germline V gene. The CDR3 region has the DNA TGTGCCAGCAGCGTTACAGGGGGTGGGGTAGACGAGCAGTACTTC. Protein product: CASSVTGGGVDEQYF.

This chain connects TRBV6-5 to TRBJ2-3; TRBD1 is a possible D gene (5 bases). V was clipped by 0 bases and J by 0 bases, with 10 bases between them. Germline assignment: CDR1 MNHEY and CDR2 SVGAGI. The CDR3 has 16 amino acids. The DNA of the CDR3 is TGTGCCAGCAGTTACTCGACAGCTCTTAGCACAGATACGCAGTATTTT. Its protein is CASSYSTALSTDTQYF.

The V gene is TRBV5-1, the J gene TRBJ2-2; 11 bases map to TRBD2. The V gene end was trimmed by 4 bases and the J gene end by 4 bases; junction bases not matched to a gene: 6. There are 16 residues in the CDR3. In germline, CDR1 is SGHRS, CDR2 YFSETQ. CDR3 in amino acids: CASSATSGGITGELFF. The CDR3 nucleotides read TGCGCCAGCAGCGCAACTAGCGGGGGCATCACCGGGGAGCTGTTTTTT.

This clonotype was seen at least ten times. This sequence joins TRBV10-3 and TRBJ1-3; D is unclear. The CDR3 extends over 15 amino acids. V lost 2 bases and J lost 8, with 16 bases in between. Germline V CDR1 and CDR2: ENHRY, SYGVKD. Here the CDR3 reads CAISELGLLVDTIYF. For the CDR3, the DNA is TGTGCCATCAGTGAGCTAGGACTTTTGGTGGACACCATATATTTT.

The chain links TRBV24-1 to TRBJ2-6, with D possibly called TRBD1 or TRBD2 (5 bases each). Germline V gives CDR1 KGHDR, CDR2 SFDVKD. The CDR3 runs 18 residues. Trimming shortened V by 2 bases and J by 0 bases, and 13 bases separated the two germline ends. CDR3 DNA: TGTGCCACCAGTGATTATGAGGCTGGGGGCTCTGGGGCCAACGTCCTGACTTTC. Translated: CATSDYEAGGSGANVLTF.

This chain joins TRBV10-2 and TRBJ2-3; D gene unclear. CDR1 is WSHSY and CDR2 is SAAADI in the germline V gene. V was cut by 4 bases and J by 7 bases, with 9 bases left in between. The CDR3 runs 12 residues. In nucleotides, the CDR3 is TGCGCCAGCAGTGCCCGTCTTTATACGCAGTATTTT. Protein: CASSARLYTQYF.

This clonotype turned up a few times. CDR3 sequence (DNA): TGCGCCAGCAGCACGGGAGGGGAAACCGGGGAGCTGTTTTTT. Protein sequence: CASSTGGETGELFF. J is TRBJ2-2 and V is TRBV5-1, with 8 bases identical to TRBD2. The V gene end was trimmed by 4 bases and the J gene end by 5 bases; junction bases not matched to a gene: 4. The CDR3 sequence is 14 residues long. Germline CDR1 SGHRS, CDR2 YFSETQ.

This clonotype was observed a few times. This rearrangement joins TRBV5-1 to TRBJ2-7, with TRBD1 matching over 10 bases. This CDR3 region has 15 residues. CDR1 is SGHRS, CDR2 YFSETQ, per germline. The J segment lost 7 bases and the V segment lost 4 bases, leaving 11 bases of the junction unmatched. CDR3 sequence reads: CASSKPGQGPWEQYF. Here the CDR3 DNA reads TGCGCCAGCAGCAAACCGGGACAGGGGCCGTGGGAGCAGTACTTC.

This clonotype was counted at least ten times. CDR3 amino acids: CSAGPGTGVYSHYNEQFF. The DNA for the CDR3 is TGCAGTGCTGGGCCCGGGACAGGGGTATATTCCCACTACAATGAGCAGTTCTTC. V gene TRBV20-1 combines with J gene TRBJ2-1; TRBD1 aligns across 10 bases. Germline CDR1 and CDR2: DFQATT and SNEGSKA (reference sequence). Losses at the gene ends were 5 bases for V and 3 bases for J; bases not matched to a gene: 16. This CDR3 region has 18 residues.

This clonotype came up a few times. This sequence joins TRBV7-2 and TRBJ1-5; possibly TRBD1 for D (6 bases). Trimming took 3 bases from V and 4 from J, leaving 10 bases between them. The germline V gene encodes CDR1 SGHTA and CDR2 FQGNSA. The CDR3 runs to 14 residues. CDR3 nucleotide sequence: TGTGCCAGCAGCTTTTTCACAGGGAATCAGCCCCAGCATTTT. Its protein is CASSFFTGNQPQHF.

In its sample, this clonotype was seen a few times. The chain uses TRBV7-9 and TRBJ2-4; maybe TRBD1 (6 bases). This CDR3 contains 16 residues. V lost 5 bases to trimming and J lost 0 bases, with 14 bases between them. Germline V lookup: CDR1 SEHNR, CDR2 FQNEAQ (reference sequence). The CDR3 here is CASSRQELLAKNIQYF. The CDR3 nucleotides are TGTGCCAGCAGCCGACAGGAACTACTAGCCAAAAACATTCAGTACTTC.

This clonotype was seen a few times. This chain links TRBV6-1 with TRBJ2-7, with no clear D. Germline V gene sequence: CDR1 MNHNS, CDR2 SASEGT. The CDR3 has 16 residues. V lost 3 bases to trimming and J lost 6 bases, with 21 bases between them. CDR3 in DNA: TGTGCCAGCAGTGAGGGAAGGACGCTTCTCGATCCCGAGCAGTACTTC. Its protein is CASSEGRTLLDPEQYF.

The CDR3 region has the DNA TGTGCCATCAGTGAGTCGACAAGTAATGAGCAGTTCTTC. This sequence encodes CAISESTSNEQFF. The chain links TRBV10-3 to TRBJ2-1; the D is unclear. V shed 0 bases and J shed 7 bases, with 7 bases lying between them. This CDR3 is 13 amino acids long. Germline CDR1 and CDR2: ENHRY and SYGVKD.

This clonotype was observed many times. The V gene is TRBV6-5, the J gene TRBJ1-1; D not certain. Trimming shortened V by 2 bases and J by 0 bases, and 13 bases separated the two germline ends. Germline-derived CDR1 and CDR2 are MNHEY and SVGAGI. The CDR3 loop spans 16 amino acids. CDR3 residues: CASSYAGPNMNTEAFF. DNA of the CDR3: TGTGCCAGCAGTTACGCAGGACCGAATATGAACACTGAAGCTTTCTTT.